A single sample is the source of the 27 T cell receptor beta chains below, sequenced in a study of Ad26.COV2.S vaccination and SARS-CoV-2 variants. Some clones are missing from TCRdb's copy, which holds only in-frame ones; the method was immunoSEQ multiplex PCR. The sample yields about 450,000 clones, about 91% seen once. Sample treatment: some 20 received Ad26.COV2.S at low or high dose, single or two shots; about five received placebo; per-sample allocation not given. The investigators took samples on day 63 after the first vaccine or placebo injection. The sample was peripheral blood, taken in a trial of Ad26.COV2.S vaccine versus placebo. The receptors derive from a person aged 18-60 years who received the Ad26.COV2.S COVID-19 vaccine or a placebo.

The chain recombines TRBV4-1 with TRBJ1-4, with unresolved D. Trimming pared 4 bases from V and 10 bases from J, leaving 22 bases between. This CDR3 spans 16 amino acids. From germline, CDR1 is MGHRA and CDR2 YSYEKL. The CDR3 loop reads CASSPGERFSVGKLFF. CDR3 DNA sequence: TGCGCCAGCAGCCCCGGAGAGAGGTTTAGCGTGGGAAAACTGTTTTTT.

Here the CDR3 reads CASGLAGAEAFF. For the CDR3, the DNA is TGTGCCAGCGGACTAGCGGGGGCTGAAGCTTTCTTT. The chain recombines TRBV2 with TRBJ1-1; weak D call: TRBD1 (5 bases). Germline-derived CDR1 and CDR2 are SNHLY and FYNNEI. This CDR3 has 12 residues. V was clipped by 8 bases and J by 6 bases, with 13 bases between them.

This clone was seen only a few times. This rearrangement joins TRBV30 to TRBJ2-6; D is unclear. The CDR3 has 13 amino acids. Germline V gene data show CDR1 as GTSNPN and CDR2 as SVGIG (reference sequence). Trimming removed 3 bases at V and 2 bases at J, with 5 bases between. Here the CDR3 reads CAWRGTGANVLTF. CDR3 nucleotide sequence: TGTGCCTGGAGGGGTACTGGGGCCAACGTCCTGACTTTC.

The V and J genes are TRBV7-2 and TRBJ1-5; unclear D gene. The CDR3 is 13 residues long. Germline lookup yields CDR1 SGHTA and CDR2 FQGNSA. V gave up 1 base and J gave up 5 bases, with 6 bases separating them. The CDR3 loop is CASSLVQDQPQHF. The CDR3 DNA reads as TGTGCCAGCAGCTTAGTTCAAGATCAGCCCCAGCATTTT. Supplemented by reference TRBV7-2 and TRBJ1-5, the full variable domain reads GAGVSQSPSNKVTEKGKDVELRCDPISGHTALYWYRQSLGQGLEFLIYFQGNSAPDKSGLPSDRFSAERTGGSVSTLTIQRTQQEDSAVYLCASSLVQDQPQHFGDGTRLSIL.

Comments on this clone: At the DNA level, this CDR3 is encoded by other sequences in the same sample as well. The rearrangement joins TRBV4-3 to TRBJ2-3; D is undetermined. Germline V gives CDR1 LGHNA, CDR2 YSLEER. V lost 0 bases, J lost 4 bases, and 5 bases lay in between. The CDR3 totals 13 residues. The CDR3, as DNA: TGCGCCAGCAGCCAAGATCGGCCAGATACGCAGTATTTT. It translates to CASSQDRPDTQYF.

The chain has TRBV7-2 and TRBJ1-1; 7 nucleotides line up with TRBD1. The CDR3 contains 18 residues. From germline, CDR1 is SGHTA and CDR2 FQGNSA. Losses at the gene ends were 2 bases for V and 0 bases for J; bases not matched to a gene: 12. CDR3 DNA sequence: TGTGCCAGCAGCTTATTAGGGTACAGGGGACACATGAACACTGAAGCTTTCTTT. Protein: CASSLLGYRGHMNTEAFF.

The chain employs TRBV5-8 and TRBJ2-1; D not resolved. The germline gives CDR1 SGHTS, CDR2 YDEGEE. Trimming shortened V by 9 bases and J by 15 bases, and 25 bases separated the two germline ends. The CDR3 length is 13 residues. The DNA for the CDR3 is TGTGCCATCCCGAGCAGCTCCGTTGACGTTCCGTTCTTC. It yields the protein CAIPSSSVDVPFF.

V is TRBV10-3 and J is TRBJ1-2, with 7 bases lining up with TRBD1. Unmatched junction bases numbered 8, after V lost 4 bases and J lost 0 bases. Germline values: CDR1 ENHRY, CDR2 SYGVKD. The CDR3 loop spans 16 amino acids. The CDR3 sequence: CAISGDRSLTNYGYTF. The DNA for the CDR3 is TGTGCCATCAGTGGGGACAGAAGTCTTACTAACTATGGCTACACCTTC.

The chain couples TRBV25-1 to TRBJ1-1; 8 bases match TRBD1. Germline lookup yields CDR1 MGHDK and CDR2 SYGVNS. The trim removed 6 bases at V and 5 bases at J, leaving 5 bases unmatched. The CDR3 contains 13 residues. CDR3 DNA: TGTGCCAGCAGAGGACAGGGTGGGACTGAAGCTTTCTTT. Its protein is CASRGQGGTEAFF.

With respect to this clone: At the DNA level, this CDR3 is encoded by other sequences in the same sample as well. This sequence joins TRBV12-3 or TRBV12-4 and TRBJ1-1; perhaps TRBD1 as D (6 bases). The CDR3 runs 13 residues. V dropped 6 bases and J dropped 1 base, with 9 bases sitting between them. Here the CDR3 DNA reads TGTGCCAGCAGGGTGGACAGGAACACTGAAGCTTTCTTT. Its protein is CASRVDRNTEAFF.

This rearrangement joins TRBV16 to TRBJ2-6, with D possibly matching TRBD1 (5 bases). V lost 8 bases and J lost 0, with 11 bases in between. Germline values: CDR1 KGHSY, CDR2 FQNENV. This CDR3 contains 15 residues. Here the CDR3 DNA reads TGTGCCAGCCACTCCGACAGCTCTGGGGCCAACGTCCTGACTTTC. Protein product: CASHSDSSGANVLTF.

This clone was observed a single time. The chain links TRBV28 to TRBJ2-1; D may match TRBD1 or TRBD2 (5 bases each). The V and J ends lost 6 bases and 4 bases respectively, with 19 bases between them. The CDR3 contains 16 residues. CDR1 MDHEN and CDR2 SYDVKM come from the germline V gene. The CDR3 region is CASRIWVGRGYNEQFF. In nucleotides, the CDR3 is TGTGCCAGCAGGATTTGGGTGGGGCGAGGGTACAATGAGCAGTTCTTC.

V gene TRBV5-1 combines with J gene TRBJ2-5; D is unclear. CDR3 length: 14 amino acids. Germline V CDR1 and CDR2: SGHRS, YFSETQ. Trimming removed 0 bases from V and 1 base from J, with 7 bases in between. CDR3 in DNA: TGCGCCAGCAGCTTGGCCCAGTCCCAAGAGACCCAGTACTTC. Protein sequence: CASSLAQSQETQYF.

CDR3 DNA sequence: TGCGCCAGCAGCCAAGATCTCGCGGTCGGGCAGTATTTT. Protein sequence: CASSQDLAVGQYF. This rearrangement joins TRBV4-3 to TRBJ2-3; D not resolved. The germline V and J ends were trimmed by 0 bases and 11 bases, with 12 bases remaining between them. The CDR3 consists of 13 residues. CDR1 is LGHNA and CDR2 is YSLEER in the germline V gene.

The genes are TRBV9 and TRBJ2-1, with D uncertain. In germline, CDR1 is SGDLS, CDR2 YYNGEE. The germline V and J ends were trimmed by 1 base and 2 bases, with 10 bases remaining between them. This CDR3 spans 15 amino acids. The CDR3 sequence: CASSVYGTPYNEQFF. In DNA, the CDR3 is TGTGCCAGCAGCGTATATGGCACTCCCTACAATGAGCAGTTCTTC. Together with reference TRBV9 and TRBJ2-1, the CDR3 gives the full variable domain: DSGVTQTPKHLITATGQRVTLRCSPRSGDLSVYWYQQSLDQGLQFLIQYYNGEERAKGNILERFSAQQFPDLHSELNLSSLELGDSALYFCASSVYGTPYNEQFFGPGTRLTVL.

This chain links TRBV2 with TRBJ1-5, with unresolved D. V lost 3 bases, J lost 5 bases, and 14 bases lay in between. Germline CDR1 SNHLY, CDR2 FYNNEI. This CDR3 is built from 15 residues. For the CDR3, the DNA is TGTGCCAGCAGTGATAATTTAGGGATTTATCAGCCCCAGCATTTT. It translates to CASSDNLGIYQPQHF.

The CDR3, as DNA: TGTGCCAGCTCACCAGGGCCCAAAAGGGATGAGCAGTTCTTC. The encoded protein is CASSPGPKRDEQFF. J is TRBJ2-1 and V is TRBV18; D unclear. This CDR3 spans 14 amino acids. Deletions cut 2 bases from V and 8 bases from J, with 13 bases between. Germline V gene sequence: CDR1 KGHSH, CDR2 LQKENI.

The chain joins TRBV9 to TRBJ2-2, with 11 bases fitting TRBD1. Germline CDR1 is SGDLS and CDR2 is YYNGEE. The V and J ends lost 3 bases and 8 bases, in that order; junction bases with no gene match: 3. The CDR3 is made up of 14 amino acids. As DNA, the CDR3 is TGTGCCAGCAGCGCCGGGACAGGGGGTGGGGAGCTGTTTTTT. Protein product: CASSAGTGGGELFF. Variable domain in full (rest from reference TRBV9 and TRBJ2-2): DSGVTQTPKHLITATGQRVTLRCSPRSGDLSVYWYQQSLDQGLQFLIQYYNGEERAKGNILERFSAQQFPDLHSELNLSSLELGDSALYFCASSAGTGGGELFFGEGSRLTVL.

This clone was seen just once. CDR3: CSARRHNEQFF. The CDR3 nucleotides read TGCAGTGCTAGGAGGCACAATGAGCAGTTCTTC. V usage is TRBV20-1 and J usage is TRBJ2-1; D ambiguous. Germline-derived CDR1 and CDR2 are DFQATT and SNEGSKA (reference sequence). V was clipped by 3 bases and J by 5 bases, with 5 bases between them. CDR3 length: 11 residues.

The V call is TRBV7-9, the J call TRBJ1-4, with D possibly TRBD1 on 5 matching bases. V was shortened by 2 bases and J by 5 bases, with 12 bases between the two germline ends. The V gene's germline CDR1 is SEHNR and CDR2 FQNEAQ (reference sequence). The CDR3 totals 15 residues. The CDR3 is CASSLRDGPNEKLFF. The CDR3 coding sequence is TGTGCCAGCAGCTTAAGGGACGGACCAAATGAAAAACTGTTTTTT.

The rearrangement joins TRBV5-6 to TRBJ2-7; no clear D gene. V was trimmed by 1 base and J by 3 bases, leaving 8 bases between them. CDR1 is SGHDT, CDR2 YYEEEE, per germline. The CDR3 runs to 13 residues. The CDR3 spells CASSLIQYYEQYF. CDR3 nucleotide sequence: TGTGCCAGCAGCTTGATCCAGTACTACGAGCAGTACTTC.

The chain links TRBV6-5 to TRBJ1-6, with D tentatively TRBD1 (5 bases). CDR1 and CDR2 from the germline V gene are MNHEY and SVGAGI. The CDR3 is made up of 15 amino acids. Trimming stripped 0 bases from V and 9 bases from J, with 12 bases between. As DNA, the CDR3 is TGTGCCAGCAGTTACTCGAGGCAGGGAGTTTCACCCCTCCACTTT. It yields the protein CASSYSRQGVSPLHF.

The table lists this clone with a count of one. J is TRBJ1-1 and V is TRBV27; a possible D gene is TRBD1 (6 bases). Trimming stripped 5 bases from V and 7 bases from J, with 11 bases between. There are 12 residues in the CDR3. Germline assignment: CDR1 MNHEY and CDR2 SMNVEV (reference sequence). CDR3 DNA sequence: TGTGCCAGCAGTCGCCCAGGGGATGAAGCTTTCTTT. Translated: CASSRPGDEAFF.

The CDR3 DNA follows: TGTGCCAGCAGCCCGGGAGGGGCGGGGAAAAGGTATGGCTACACCTTC. Translation gives CASSPGGAGKRYGYTF. This chain uses TRBV5-4 with TRBJ1-2; D may be TRBD1 (5 bases). V lost 4 bases, J lost 5 bases, and 21 bases lay in between. The CDR3 is 16 amino acids. The V gene's germline CDR1 is SGHNT and CDR2 YYREEE (reference sequence).

This chain links TRBV7-9 with TRBJ2-7; D is undetermined. Germline V lookup: CDR1 SEHNR, CDR2 FQNEAQ (reference sequence). The CDR3 has 12 amino acids. Trimming removed 2 bases from V and 6 bases from J, with 8 bases in between. The CDR3 protein is CASSLNTGEQYV. The CDR3 nucleotides read TGTGCCAGCAGCTTAAACACGGGCGAGCAGTACGTC.

This clone is a singleton in its sample. Here the CDR3 DNA reads TGTGCCAGTAGTTTGCCCAGGGGCAACATTCAGTACTTC. Translating gives CASSLPRGNIQYF. J is TRBJ2-4 and V is TRBV19; weak D call: TRBD1 (6 bases). The CDR3 runs 13 residues. Trimming took 5 bases from V and 7 from J, leaving 12 bases between them. Germline loops: CDR1 LNHDA, CDR2 SQIVND (reference sequence).

At least ten counts were recorded for this clone. The V gene is TRBV7-2, the J gene TRBJ1-6; tentative D call: TRBD1 (5 bases). CDR3 length: 14 amino acids. Trimming shortened V by 1 base and J by 7 bases, and 8 bases separated the two germline ends. Germline V gene data show CDR1 as SGHTA and CDR2 as FQGNSA. CDR3 sequence reads: CASSLVGLNSPLHF. CDR3 in DNA: TGTGCCAGCAGCTTAGTGGGGCTGAATTCACCCCTCCACTTT.